Sequencing of this TCR beta chain was carried out in a study of human T cells and chemical hapten exposure. Study-wide background: Affected patients, primarily female, had alopecia areata, totalis or universalis.

This clonotype was counted at least ten times. TCRdb used MiXCR to reprocess the RACE reads, holding one entry per CDR3 protein. The repertoire holds 65,000 to 95,000 distinct CDR3 sequences, with 12% as singletons. This CDR3 region has 17 residues. Germline V CDR1 and CDR2: MNHEY, SVGAGI. V lost 0 bases to trimming and J lost 0 bases, with 12 bases between them. Time point meaning: patch test 1, 2 weeks after DPC sensitization. Treatment given: therapeutic diphenylcyclopropenone sensitization with weekly scalp DPC. The starting material, unfractionated whole blood, was used for total RNA extraction. The TCR originated in a woman aged 55 to 70 with alopecia areata. Some clones in this sample may be carry-over from other donors' samples. V gene TRBV6-5 combines with J gene TRBJ1-3; D call uncertain. Sequenced material: whole blood, taken in connection with sensitization to the hapten diphenylcyclopropenone (DPC). CDR3 nucleotides: TGTGCCAGCAGTTACTCGGGGTGGGCAAGCTCTGGAAACACCATATATTTT. Its protein product is CASSYSGWASSGNTIYF.